A selection of T cell receptor beta chains follows, all from one sample in a study of T cell repertoires in cytomegalovirus infection. MiXCR was run by TCRdb on the reads, yielding one entry per CDR3 protein. This sample has 150,000 to 200,000 distinct CDR3 sequences, with approximately 17% found just once. What was sequenced was CD8+ T cells from PBMCs. Source of these receptors: a human donor in good health (CMV status not recorded). Some clones in this sample may be carry-over from other donors' samples. CDR3s include the opening cysteine and the closing phenylalanine or tryptophan. The D gene is left open where the match is weak. A row's size may be missing; if present it is once, few, many or a size class.

>NA|TRBD2|TRBV3-1|TRBJ2-2
TGTGCCAGCAGCGTAACTAGCGGGAAAAACACCGGGGAGCTGTTTTTT
CASSVTSGKNTGELFF
>few|NA|TRBV5-1|TRBJ2-7
TGCGCCAGCAGCTTGGGGCGGCTTCGCGAGCAGTACTTC
CASSLGRLREQYF
>NA|NA|TRBV7-9|TRBJ2-7
TGTGCCAGCAGCTTAGCTGAACAGCACTACGAGCAGTACTTC
CASSLAEQHYEQYF
>NA|TRBD1|TRBV10-3|TRBJ1-1
TGTGCCATCAGTGAAGGACAGGCCTACACTGAAGCTTTCTTT
CAISEGQAYTEAFF
>NA|TRBD1|TRBV20-1|TRBJ1-1
TGCAGTGCTAGAGACCCAAGTCAGGGGGCAAAGACTGAAGCTTTCTTT
CSARDPSQGAKTEAFF
>few|NA|TRBV7-2|TRBJ2-3
TGTGCCAGCAGCTTATTCCCTCGGCAGGGGGGAGATACGCAGTATTTT
CASSLFPRQGGDTQYF
>NA|NA|TRBV7-8|TRBJ1-2
TGTGCCAGCGGCCAGGGTTATGGCTACACCTTC
CASGQGYGYTF
>NA|NA|TRBV20-1|TRBJ2-2
TGCAGTGCTAGAGATCGAGTCGGGGAGCGAACCGGGGAGCTGTTTTTT
CSARDRVGERTGELFF
>few|NA|TRBV12-3/TRBV12-4|TRBJ1-1
TGTGCCAGCAGTTGGACGAACACTGAAGCTTTCTTT
CASSWTNTEAFF
>NA|TRBD2|TRBV28|TRBJ2-2
TGTGCCAGCAGTTTATTGGGTCGGGAGGGCCCCCGGGAGCTGTTTTTT
CASSLLGREGPRELFF
>few|NA|TRBV5-1|TRBJ1-2
TGCGCCAGCAGCTTGGCCATAGGACCTGACGGCTACACCTTC
CASSLAIGPDGYTF
>NA|TRBD2|TRBV20-1|TRBJ2-7
TGCAGTGCTAGAGATCGGACTAGCGGGCAATACGAGCAGTACTTC
CSARDRTSGQYEQYF
>many|TRBD1|TRBV7-8|TRBJ1-4
TGTGCCAGCAGCTCGTCGACAGGGGGCTATGAAAAACTGTTTTTT
CASSSSTGGYEKLFF
>NA|NA|TRBV20-1|TRBJ1-3
TGCAGTGCTAGAGATTCCTCGGGGAGGGGTGCCCTCGGAAACACCATATATTTT
CSARDSSGRGALGNTIYF
>NA|TRBD2|TRBV7-6|TRBJ2-7
TGTGCCAGCACCGAACGGGCGGGAGCGGGGTCCTACGAGCAGTACTTC
CASTERAGAGSYEQYF
>NA|NA|TRBV4-2|TRBJ2-3
TGTGCCAGCAGTCAATCCCCCCCCGGGAAGGATACGCAGTATTTT
CASSQSPPGKDTQYF
>NA|NA|TRBV6-2/TRBV6-3|TRBJ2-4
TGTGCCAGCAGTTACGGGAACATTCAGTACTTC
CASSYGNIQYF
>NA|TRBD2|TRBV14|TRBJ2-7
TGTGCCAGCAGCCAAGATGGGCTAGCGGCCTCCTTGGAGCAGTACTTC
CASSQDGLAASLEQYF
>few|NA|TRBV14|TRBJ1-2
TGTGCCAGCAGCCAAGATCGAACTTATGGCTACACCTTC
CASSQDRTYGYTF
>NA|NA|TRBV7-4|TRBJ1-6
TGTGCCAGCAGCTTCGGGCACCGGAGCTCCTATAATTCACCCCTCCACTTT
CASSFGHRSSYNSPLHF
>NA|TRBD1|TRBV7-9|TRBJ2-1
TGTGCCAGCAGCCAGGGACAGGTCAATGAGCAGTTCTTC
CASSQGQVNEQFF
>few|NA|TRBV10-3|TRBJ2-7
TGTGCCATCAGAGGGGACGGAAACTACGAGCAGTACTTC
CAIRGDGNYEQYF
>NA|TRBD2|TRBV28|TRBJ2-1
TGTGCCAGCACCCCAGCGGGGGACCCCTACAATGAGCAGTTCTTC
CASTPAGDPYNEQFF
>few|NA|TRBV7-9|TRBJ1-6
TGTGCCAGCAGCTTAACCGGGAATATTGGCTATAATTCACCCCTCCACTTT
CASSLTGNIGYNSPLHF
>few|NA|TRBV28|TRBJ2-7
TGTGCCAGCAGTTCTGCAGGGGACTACGAGCAGTACTTC
CASSSAGDYEQYF
>NA|TRBD1|TRBV7-2|TRBJ1-1
TGTGCCAGCAGCTTAGGGGGACAGGGTGTGCCCACTGAAGCTTTCTTT
CASSLGGQGVPTEAFF
>few|NA|TRBV7-2|TRBJ2-5
TGTGCCAGCAGCTACCGACCCCTAGGTCCCCAAGAGACCCAGTACTTC
CASSYRPLGPQETQYF
>NA|TRBD2|TRBV6-2/TRBV6-3|TRBJ2-1
TGTGCCAGCTGTCCCGGGGGGGTCAATGAGCAGTTCTTC
CASCPGGVNEQFF
>few|NA|TRBV10-3|TRBJ2-7
TGTGCCATCAGTGAGTACCGAGACACCCTGGCCACCTACGAGCAGTACTTC
CAISEYRDTLATYEQYF
>few|NA|TRBV28|TRBJ2-1
TGTGCCAGCAGTTTAGCGGGCGACAATGAGCAGTTCTTC
CASSLAGDNEQFF
>few|TRBD2|TRBV12-3/TRBV12-4|TRBJ2-7
TGTGCCAGCAGTTACGATAACGGACTAGCGGGGGGGCGAGAGCAGTACTTC
CASSYDNGLAGGREQYF
>NA|NA|TRBV4-2|TRBJ1-5
TGTGCCAGCAGCCATACGACAGCCCAACAGCCCCAGCATTTT
CASSHTTAQQPQHF
>NA|NA|TRBV7-9|TRBJ1-3
TGTGCCAGCAGCCCACAGATGGCCCCGAGCTCTGGAAACACCATATATTTT
CASSPQMAPSSGNTIYF
>few|NA|TRBV12-3/TRBV12-4|TRBJ1-2
TGTGCCAGCAGTTTAGTCCCCAGTGGGGGGGAAGGCTACACCTTC
CASSLVPSGGEGYTF
>NA|TRBD1|TRBV28|TRBJ2-7
TGTGCCAGCAGTTTATTAGGGGGCGAAAGGTCCTACGAGCAGTACTTC
CASSLLGGERSYEQYF
>NA|NA|TRBV7-3|TRBJ2-1
TGTGCCAGCAGCCTCCAGATCGGCAATGAGCAGTTCTTC
CASSLQIGNEQFF
>NA|NA|TRBV9|TRBJ1-1
TGTGCCAGCTCTGAAACGGCGAACACTGAAGCTTTCTTT
CASSETANTEAFF
>few|TRBD1|TRBV29-1|TRBJ1-1
TGCAGCGTTGAAGGGGGTCCTAACAGGGGCACTGAAGCTTTCTTT
CSVEGGPNRGTEAFF
>NA|TRBD1|TRBV4-3|TRBJ2-5
TGCGCCAGCAGCCAAGATCGCGGCAGGGGGATGGAGACCCAGTACTTC
CASSQDRGRGMETQYF
>few|TRBD2|TRBV10-3|TRBJ2-7
TGTGCCATCAGTGTAAGGACTAGCGGCTCCTACGAGCAGTACTTC
CAISVRTSGSYEQYF
>few|NA|TRBV25-1|TRBJ1-2
TGTGCCAGCAGTGAATCTCCAGGGAGGAGGTACACCTTC
CASSESPGRRYTF
>once|NA|TRBV20-1|TRBJ2-2
TGCAGTGCTACAGGGGACGGGGAGCTGTTTTTT
CSATGDGELFF